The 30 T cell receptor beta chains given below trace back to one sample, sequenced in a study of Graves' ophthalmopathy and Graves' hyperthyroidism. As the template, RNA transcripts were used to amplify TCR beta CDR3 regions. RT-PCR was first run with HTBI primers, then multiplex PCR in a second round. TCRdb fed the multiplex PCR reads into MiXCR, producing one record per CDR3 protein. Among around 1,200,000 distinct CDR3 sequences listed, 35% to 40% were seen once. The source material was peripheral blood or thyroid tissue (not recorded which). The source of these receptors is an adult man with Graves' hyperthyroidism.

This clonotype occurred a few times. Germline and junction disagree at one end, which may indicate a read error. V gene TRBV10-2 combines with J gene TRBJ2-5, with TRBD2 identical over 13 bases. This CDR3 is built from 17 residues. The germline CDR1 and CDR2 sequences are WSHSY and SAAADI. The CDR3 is CASRPEPGLAGRETQYF. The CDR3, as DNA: TGTGCCAGCAGGCCGGAGCCGGGACTAGCGGGGCGGGAGACCCAGTACTTC.

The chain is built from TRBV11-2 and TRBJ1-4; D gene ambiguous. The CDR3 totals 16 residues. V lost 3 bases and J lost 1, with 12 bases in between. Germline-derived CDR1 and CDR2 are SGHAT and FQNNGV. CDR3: CASSFTQPRTNEKLFF. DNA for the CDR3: TGTGCCAGCAGCTTTACCCAGCCGCGAACTAATGAAAAACTGTTTTTT.

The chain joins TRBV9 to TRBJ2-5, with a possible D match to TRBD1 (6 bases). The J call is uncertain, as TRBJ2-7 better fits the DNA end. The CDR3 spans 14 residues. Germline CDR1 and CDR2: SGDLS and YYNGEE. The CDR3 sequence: CASSVTGTQYEQYF. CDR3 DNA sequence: TGTGCCAGCAGCGTGACCGGGACACAGTACGAGCAGTACTTC.

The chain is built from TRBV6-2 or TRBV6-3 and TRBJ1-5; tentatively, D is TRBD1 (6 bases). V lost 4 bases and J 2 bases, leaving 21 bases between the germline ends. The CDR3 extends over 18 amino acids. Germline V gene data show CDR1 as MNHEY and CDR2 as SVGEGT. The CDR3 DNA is TGTGCCAGCAGTTTTCGGACAGTGCCCGGTTTCGGCAATCAGCCCCAGCATTTT. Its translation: CASSFRTVPGFGNQPQHF.

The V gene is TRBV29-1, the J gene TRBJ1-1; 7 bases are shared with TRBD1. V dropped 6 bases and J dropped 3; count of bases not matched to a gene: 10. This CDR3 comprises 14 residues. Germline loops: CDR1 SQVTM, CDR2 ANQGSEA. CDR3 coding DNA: TGCAGCGTCGCCGGGACAGTCCAGGACACTGAAGCTTTCTTT. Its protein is CSVAGTVQDTEAFF. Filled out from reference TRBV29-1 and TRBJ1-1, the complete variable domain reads SAVISQKPSRDICQRGTSLTIQCQVDSQVTMMFWYRQQPGQSLTLIATANQGSEATYESGFVIDKFPISRPNLTFSTLTVSNMSPEDSSIYLCSVAGTVQDTEAFFGQGTRLTVV.

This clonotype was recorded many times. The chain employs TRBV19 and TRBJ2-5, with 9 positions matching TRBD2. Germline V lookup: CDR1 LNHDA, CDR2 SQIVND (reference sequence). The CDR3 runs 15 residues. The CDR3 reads CASQSQIAGEETQYF. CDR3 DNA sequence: TGTGCTTCCCAATCTCAAATAGCGGGGGAGGAGACCCAGTACTTC.

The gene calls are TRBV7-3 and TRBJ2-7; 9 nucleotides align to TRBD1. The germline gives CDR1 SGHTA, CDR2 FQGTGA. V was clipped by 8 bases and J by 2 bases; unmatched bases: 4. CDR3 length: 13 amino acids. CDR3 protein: CASRDREPYEQYF. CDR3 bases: TGTGCCAGCCGGGACAGGGAACCCTACGAGCAGTACTTC.

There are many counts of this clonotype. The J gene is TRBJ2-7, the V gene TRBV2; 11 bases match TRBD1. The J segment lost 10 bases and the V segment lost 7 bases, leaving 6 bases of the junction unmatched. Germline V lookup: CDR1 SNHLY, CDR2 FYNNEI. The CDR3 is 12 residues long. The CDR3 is CASTGTGGSQYF. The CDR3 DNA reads TGTGCCAGCACCGGGACAGGGGGATCTCAGTACTTC.

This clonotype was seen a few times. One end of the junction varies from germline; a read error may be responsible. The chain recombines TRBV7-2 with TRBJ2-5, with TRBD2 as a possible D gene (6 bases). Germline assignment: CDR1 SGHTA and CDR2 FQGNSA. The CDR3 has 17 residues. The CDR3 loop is CASGLGWRGGIGETQYF. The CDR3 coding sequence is TGTGCCAGCGGCTTAGGATGGCGGGGTGGTATAGGAGAGACCCAGTACTTC.

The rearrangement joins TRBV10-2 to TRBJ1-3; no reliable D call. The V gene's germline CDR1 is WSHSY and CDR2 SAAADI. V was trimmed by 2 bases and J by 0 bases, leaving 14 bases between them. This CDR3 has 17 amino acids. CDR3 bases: TGCGCCAGCAGTGAGCTGGGCCCTCGTATCTCTGGAAACACCATATATTTT. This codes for CASSELGPRISGNTIYF.

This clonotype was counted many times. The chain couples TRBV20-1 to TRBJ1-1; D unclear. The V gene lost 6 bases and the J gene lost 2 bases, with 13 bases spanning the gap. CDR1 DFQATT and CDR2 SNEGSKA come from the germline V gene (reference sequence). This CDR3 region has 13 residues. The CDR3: CSAMQSFNTEAFF. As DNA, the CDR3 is TGCAGTGCCATGCAGAGTTTTAACACTGAAGCTTTCTTT.

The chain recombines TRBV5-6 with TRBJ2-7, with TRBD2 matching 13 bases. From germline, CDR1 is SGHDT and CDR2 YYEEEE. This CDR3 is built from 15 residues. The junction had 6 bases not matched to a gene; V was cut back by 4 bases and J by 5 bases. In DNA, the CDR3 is TGTGCCAGCAGCCTCAGACTAGCGGGAGGTGACGAGCAGTACTTC. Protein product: CASSLRLAGGDEQYF.

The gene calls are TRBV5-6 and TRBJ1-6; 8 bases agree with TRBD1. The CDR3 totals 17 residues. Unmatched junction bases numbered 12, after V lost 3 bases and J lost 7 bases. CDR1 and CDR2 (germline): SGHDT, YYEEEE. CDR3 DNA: TGTGCCAGCAGCTCAACGGGGGTCCGGGACAGGAATTCACCCCTCCACTTT. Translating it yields CASSSTGVRDRNSPLHF.

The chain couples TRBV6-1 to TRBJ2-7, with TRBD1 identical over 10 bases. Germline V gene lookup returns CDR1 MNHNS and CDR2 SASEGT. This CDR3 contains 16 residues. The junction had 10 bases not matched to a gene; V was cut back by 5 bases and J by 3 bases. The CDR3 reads CASSPGDRGPIYEQYF. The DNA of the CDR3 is TGTGCCAGCAGTCCCGGGGACAGGGGCCCTATCTACGAGCAGTACTTC.

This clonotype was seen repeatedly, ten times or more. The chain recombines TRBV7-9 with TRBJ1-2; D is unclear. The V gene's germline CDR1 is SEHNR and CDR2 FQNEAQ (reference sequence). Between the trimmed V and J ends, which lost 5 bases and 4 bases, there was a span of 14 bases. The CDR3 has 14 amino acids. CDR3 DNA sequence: TGTGCCAGCAGCGGACCAGAACAACCCTATGGCTACACCTTC. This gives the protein CASSGPEQPYGYTF.

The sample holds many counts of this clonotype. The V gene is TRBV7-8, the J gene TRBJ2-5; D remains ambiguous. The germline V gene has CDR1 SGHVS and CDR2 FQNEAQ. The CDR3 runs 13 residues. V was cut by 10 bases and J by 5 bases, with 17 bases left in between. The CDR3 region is CATEDRVPETQYF. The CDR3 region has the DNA TGTGCCACGGAAGATAGGGTTCCGGAGACCCAGTACTTC.

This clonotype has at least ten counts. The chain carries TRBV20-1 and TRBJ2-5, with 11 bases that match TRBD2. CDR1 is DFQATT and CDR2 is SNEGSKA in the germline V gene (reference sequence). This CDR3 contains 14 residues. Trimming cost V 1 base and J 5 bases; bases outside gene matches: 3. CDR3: CSARGSGRAETQYF. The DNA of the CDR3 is TGCAGTGCTAGAGGTAGCGGGAGGGCGGAGACCCAGTACTTC.

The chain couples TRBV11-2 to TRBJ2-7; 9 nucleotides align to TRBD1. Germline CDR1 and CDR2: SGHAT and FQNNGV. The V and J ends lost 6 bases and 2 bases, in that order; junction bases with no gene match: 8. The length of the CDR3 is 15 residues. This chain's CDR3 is CASSPYRGLTYEQYF. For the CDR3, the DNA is TGTGCCAGCAGTCCCTACAGGGGGCTCACCTACGAGCAGTACTTC.

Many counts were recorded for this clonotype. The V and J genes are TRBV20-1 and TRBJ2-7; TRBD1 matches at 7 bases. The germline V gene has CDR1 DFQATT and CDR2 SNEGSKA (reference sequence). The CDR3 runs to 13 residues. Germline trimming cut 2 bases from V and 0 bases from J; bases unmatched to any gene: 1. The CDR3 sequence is CSARWDSSYEQYF. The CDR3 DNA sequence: TGCAGTGCTAGATGGGACAGCTCCTACGAGCAGTACTTC.

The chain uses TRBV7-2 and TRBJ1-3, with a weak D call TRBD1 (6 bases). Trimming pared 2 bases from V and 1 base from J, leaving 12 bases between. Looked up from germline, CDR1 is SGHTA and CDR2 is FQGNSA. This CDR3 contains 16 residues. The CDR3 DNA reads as TGTGCCAGCAGCTTATCTTACAGGGAATCTGGAAACACCATATATTTT. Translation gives CASSLSYRESGNTIYF. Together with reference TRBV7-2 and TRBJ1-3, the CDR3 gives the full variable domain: GAGVSQSPSNKVTEKGKDVELRCDPISGHTALYWYRQSLGQGLEFLIYFQGNSAPDKSGLPSDRFSAERTGGSVSTLTIQRTQQEDSAVYLCASSLSYRESGNTIYFGEGSWLTVV.

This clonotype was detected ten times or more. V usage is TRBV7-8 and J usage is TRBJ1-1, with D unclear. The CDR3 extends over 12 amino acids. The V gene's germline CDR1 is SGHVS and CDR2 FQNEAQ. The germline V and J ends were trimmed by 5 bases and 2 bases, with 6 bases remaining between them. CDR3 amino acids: CASSIVNTEAFF. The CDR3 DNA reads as TGTGCCAGCAGCATCGTTAACACTGAAGCTTTCTTT.

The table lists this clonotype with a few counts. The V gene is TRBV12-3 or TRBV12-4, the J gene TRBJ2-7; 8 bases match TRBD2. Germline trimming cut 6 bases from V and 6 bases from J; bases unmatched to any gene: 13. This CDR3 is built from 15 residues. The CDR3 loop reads CASRTVVGGTSEQYF. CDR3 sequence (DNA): TGTGCCAGCAGGACGGTAGTTGGCGGGACTAGCGAGCAGTACTTC.

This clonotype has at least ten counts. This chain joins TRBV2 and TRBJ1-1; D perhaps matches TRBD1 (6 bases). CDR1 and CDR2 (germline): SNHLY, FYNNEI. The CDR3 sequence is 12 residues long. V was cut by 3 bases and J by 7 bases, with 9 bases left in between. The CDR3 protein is CASSDGQIEAFF. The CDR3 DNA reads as TGTGCCAGCAGTGATGGACAGATTGAAGCTTTCTTT.

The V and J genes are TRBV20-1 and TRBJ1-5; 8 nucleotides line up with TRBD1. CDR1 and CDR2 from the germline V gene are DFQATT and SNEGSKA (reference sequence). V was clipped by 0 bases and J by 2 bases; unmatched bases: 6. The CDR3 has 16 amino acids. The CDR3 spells CSARDQGATGNQPQHF. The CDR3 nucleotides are TGCAGTGCTAGAGATCAGGGGGCTACGGGCAATCAGCCCCAGCATTTT.

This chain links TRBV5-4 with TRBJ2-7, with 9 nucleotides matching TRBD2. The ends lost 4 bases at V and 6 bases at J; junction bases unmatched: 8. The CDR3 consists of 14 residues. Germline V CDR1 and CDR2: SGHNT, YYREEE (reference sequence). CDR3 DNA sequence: TGTGCCAGCAGCCTCTGGACTAGCGAATCCGAGCAGTACTTC. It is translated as CASSLWTSESEQYF.

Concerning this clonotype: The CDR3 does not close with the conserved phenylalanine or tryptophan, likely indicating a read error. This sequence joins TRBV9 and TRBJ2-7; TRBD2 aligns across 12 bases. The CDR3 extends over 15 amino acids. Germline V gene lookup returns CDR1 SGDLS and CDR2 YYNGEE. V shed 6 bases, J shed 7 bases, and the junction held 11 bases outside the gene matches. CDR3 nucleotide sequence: TGTGCCAGCAAATCTAGCGGGAGGGTCTTGAGGGAGCAGTACCTC. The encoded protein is CASKSSGRVLREQYL.

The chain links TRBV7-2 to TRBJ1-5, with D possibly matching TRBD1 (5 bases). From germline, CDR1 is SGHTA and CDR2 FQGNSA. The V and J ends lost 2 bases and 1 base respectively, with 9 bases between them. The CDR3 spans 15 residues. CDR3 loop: CASSLFWDSNQPQHF. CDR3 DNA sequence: TGTGCCAGCAGCTTATTCTGGGACAGCAATCAGCCCCAGCATTTT. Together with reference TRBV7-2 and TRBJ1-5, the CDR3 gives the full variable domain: GAGVSQSPSNKVTEKGKDVELRCDPISGHTALYWYRQSLGQGLEFLIYFQGNSAPDKSGLPSDRFSAERTGGSVSTLTIQRTQQEDSAVYLCASSLFWDSNQPQHFGDGTRLSIL.

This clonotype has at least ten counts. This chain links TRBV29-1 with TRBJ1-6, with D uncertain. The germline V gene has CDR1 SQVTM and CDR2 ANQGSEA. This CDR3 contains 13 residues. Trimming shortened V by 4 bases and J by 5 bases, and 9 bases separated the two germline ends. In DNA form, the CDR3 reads TGCAGCGTTGGAGACGGGCATAATTCACCCCTCCACTTT. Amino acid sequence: CSVGDGHNSPLHF.

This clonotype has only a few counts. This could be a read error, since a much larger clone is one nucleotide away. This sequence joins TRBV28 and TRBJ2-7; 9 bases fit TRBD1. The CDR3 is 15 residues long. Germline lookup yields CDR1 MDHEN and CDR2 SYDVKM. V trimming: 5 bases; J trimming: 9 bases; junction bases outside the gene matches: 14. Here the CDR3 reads CASSDVGQGSNGQYF. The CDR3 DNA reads TGTGCCAGCAGTGATGTGGGACAGGGATCGAACGGGCAGTACTTC.

CDR3 in DNA: TGCGCCAGCAGCCCAACGACAGGAGACTCCTACGAGCAGTACTTC. It codes for CASSPTTGDSYEQYF. The gene calls are TRBV4-1 and TRBJ2-7; a weak D match, TRBD1 (6 bases). Trimming left V 4 bases short and J 0 bases short, with 13 bases between. Germline CDR1 and CDR2: MGHRA and YSYEKL. The CDR3 covers 15 residues.